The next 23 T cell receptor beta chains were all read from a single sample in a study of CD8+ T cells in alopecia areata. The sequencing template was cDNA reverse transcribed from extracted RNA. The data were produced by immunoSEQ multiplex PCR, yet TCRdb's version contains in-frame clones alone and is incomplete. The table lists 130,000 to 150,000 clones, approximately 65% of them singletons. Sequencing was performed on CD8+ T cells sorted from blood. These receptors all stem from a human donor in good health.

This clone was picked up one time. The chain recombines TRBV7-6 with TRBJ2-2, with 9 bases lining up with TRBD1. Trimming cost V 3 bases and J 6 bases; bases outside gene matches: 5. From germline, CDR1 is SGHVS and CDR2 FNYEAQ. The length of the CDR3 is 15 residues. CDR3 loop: CASSLGQGMAGELFF. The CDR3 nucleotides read TGTGCCAGCAGCTTGGGACAGGGCATGGCCGGGGAGCTGTTTTTT.

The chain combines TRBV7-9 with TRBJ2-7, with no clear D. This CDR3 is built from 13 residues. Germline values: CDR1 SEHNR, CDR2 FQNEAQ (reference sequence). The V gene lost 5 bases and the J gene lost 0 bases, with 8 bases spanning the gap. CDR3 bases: TGTGCCAGCAGCCATTGGCTCTCCTACGAGCAGTACTTC. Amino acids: CASSHWLSYEQYF.

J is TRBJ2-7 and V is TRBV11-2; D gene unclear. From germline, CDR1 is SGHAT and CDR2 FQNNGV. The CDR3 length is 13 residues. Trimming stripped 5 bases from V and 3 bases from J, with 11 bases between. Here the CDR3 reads CASSISQDYEQYF. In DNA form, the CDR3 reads TGTGCCAGCAGCATATCACAAGACTACGAGCAGTACTTC.

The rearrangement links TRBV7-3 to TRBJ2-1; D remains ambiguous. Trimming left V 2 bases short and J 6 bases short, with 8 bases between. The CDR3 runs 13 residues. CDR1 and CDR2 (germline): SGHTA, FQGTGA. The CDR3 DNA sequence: TGTGCCAGCAGCTTATCCCACACCAATGAGCAGTTCTTC. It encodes CASSLSHTNEQFF.

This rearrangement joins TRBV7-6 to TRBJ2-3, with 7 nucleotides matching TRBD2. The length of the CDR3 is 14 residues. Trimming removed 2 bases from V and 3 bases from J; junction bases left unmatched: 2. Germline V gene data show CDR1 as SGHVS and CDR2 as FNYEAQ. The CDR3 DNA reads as TGTGCCAGCAGCTTACGCGGGAGTACAGATACGCAGTATTTT. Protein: CASSLRGSTDTQYF.

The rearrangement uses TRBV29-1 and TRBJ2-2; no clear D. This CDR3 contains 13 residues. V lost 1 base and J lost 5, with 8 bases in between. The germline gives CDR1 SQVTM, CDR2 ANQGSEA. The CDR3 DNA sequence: TGCAGCGTTGAAGGGGCTAGGACCGGGGAGCTGTTTTTT. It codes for CSVEGARTGELFF.

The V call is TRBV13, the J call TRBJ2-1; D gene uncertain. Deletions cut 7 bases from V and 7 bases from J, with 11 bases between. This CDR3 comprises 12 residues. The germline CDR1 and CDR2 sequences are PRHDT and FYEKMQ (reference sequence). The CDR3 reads CASTQVGNEQFF. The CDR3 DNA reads TGTGCCAGCACCCAGGTGGGGAATGAGCAGTTCTTC.

CDR3 nucleotide sequence: TGTGCCAGCCAGGGGCAGTCTGGAAACACCATATATTTT. This codes for CASQGQSGNTIYF. V usage is TRBV6-5 and J usage is TRBJ1-3; TRBD1 might be the D (6 bases). Trimming pared 8 bases from V and 1 base from J, leaving 9 bases between. The CDR3 totals 13 residues. The germline V gene encodes CDR1 MNHEY and CDR2 SVGAGI.

The chain's CDR3 is CASRGTGVTEAFF. The DNA of the CDR3 is TGTGCCAGCAGGGGGACAGGGGTTACTGAAGCTTTCTTT. The J gene is TRBJ1-1, the V gene TRBV2, with TRBD1 identical over 10 bases. CDR1 is SNHLY, CDR2 FYNNEI, per germline. V shed 6 bases and J 5 bases; nucleotides not matched to a gene: 3. The CDR3 runs 13 residues. Full variable domain (missing parts from reference TRBV2 and TRBJ1-1): EPEVTQTPSHQVTQMGQEVILRCVPISNHLYFYWYRQILGQKVEFLVSFYNNEISEKSEIFDDQFSVERPDGSNFTLKIRSTKLEDSAMYFCASRGTGVTEAFFGQGTRLTVV.

The CDR3 DNA reads as TGTGCCAGCAGCCTATTCCTCTCCTACGAGCAGTACTTC. Protein sequence: CASSLFLSYEQYF. This chain connects TRBV5-6 to TRBJ2-7; D is unclear. CDR3 length equals 13 residues. Trimming removed 4 bases from V and 0 bases from J, with 8 bases in between. Looked up from germline, CDR1 is SGHDT and CDR2 is YYEEEE.

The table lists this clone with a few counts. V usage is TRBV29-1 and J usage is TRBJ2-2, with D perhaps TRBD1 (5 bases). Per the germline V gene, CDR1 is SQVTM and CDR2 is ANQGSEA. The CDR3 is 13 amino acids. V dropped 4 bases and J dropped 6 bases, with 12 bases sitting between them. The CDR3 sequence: CSVGAGLAGELFF. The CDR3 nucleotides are TGCAGCGTTGGGGCAGGGCTGGCCGGGGAGCTGTTTTTT.

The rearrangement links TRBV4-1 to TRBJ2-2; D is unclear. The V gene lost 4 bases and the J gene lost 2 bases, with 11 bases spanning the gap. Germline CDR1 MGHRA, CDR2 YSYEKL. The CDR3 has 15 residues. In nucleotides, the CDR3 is TGCGCCAGCAGCCGACCGGGTTATAACACCGGGGAGCTGTTTTTT. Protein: CASSRPGYNTGELFF.

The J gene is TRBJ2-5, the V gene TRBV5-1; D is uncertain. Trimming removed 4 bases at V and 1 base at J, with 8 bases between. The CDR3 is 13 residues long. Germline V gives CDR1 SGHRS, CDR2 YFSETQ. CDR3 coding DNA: TGCGCCAGCAGCCAGCGACCCCAAGAGACCCAGTACTTC. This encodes CASSQRPQETQYF.

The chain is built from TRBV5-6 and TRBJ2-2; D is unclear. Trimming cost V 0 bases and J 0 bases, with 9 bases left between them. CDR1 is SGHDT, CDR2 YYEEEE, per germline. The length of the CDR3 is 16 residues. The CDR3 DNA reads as TGTGCCAGCAGCTTGGACGCACAGTCGAACACCGGGGAGCTGTTTTTT. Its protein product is CASSLDAQSNTGELFF.

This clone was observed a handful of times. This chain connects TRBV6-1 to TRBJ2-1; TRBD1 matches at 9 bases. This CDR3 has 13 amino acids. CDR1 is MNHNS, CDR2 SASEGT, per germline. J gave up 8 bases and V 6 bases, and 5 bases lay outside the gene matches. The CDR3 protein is CASRPRTGDEQFF. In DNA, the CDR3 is TGTGCCAGCAGACCCAGGACAGGGGATGAGCAGTTCTTC.

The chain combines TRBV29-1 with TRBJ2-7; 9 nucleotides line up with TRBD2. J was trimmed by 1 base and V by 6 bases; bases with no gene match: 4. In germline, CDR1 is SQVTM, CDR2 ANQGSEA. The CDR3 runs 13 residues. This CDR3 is CSVFSGSSYEQYF. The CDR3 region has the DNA TGCAGCGTGTTTAGCGGGAGTTCCTACGAGCAGTACTTC.

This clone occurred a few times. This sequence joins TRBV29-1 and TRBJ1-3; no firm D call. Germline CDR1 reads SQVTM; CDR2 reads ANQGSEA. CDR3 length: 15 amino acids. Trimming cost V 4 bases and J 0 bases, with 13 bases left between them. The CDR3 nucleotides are TGCAGCGTTGCCGTTCCTTCCGTCTCTGGAAACACCATATATTTT. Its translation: CSVAVPSVSGNTIYF.

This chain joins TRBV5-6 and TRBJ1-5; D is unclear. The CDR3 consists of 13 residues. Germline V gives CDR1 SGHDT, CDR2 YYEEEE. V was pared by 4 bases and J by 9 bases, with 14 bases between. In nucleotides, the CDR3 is TGTGCCAGCAGCCTAGGGTCCTTGGCGCCCCAGCATTTT. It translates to CASSLGSLAPQHF.

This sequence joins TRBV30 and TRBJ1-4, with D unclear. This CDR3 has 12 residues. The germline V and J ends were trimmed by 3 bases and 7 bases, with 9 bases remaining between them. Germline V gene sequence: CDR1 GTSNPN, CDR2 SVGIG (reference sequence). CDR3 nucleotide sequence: TGTGCCTGGAGACGACCGGGTGAAAAACTGTTTTTT. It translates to CAWRRPGEKLFF.

CDR3 in DNA: TGTGCCAGCAGTGAAGGGGGGACCCGGGACAGCTACGAGCAGTACTTC. Amino acid sequence: CASSEGGTRDSYEQYF. The chain combines TRBV2 with TRBJ2-7, with 7 bases lining up with TRBD1. Germline V gene sequence: CDR1 SNHLY, CDR2 FYNNEI. The CDR3 runs 16 residues. Trimming removed 1 base from V and 3 bases from J; junction bases left unmatched: 9. The whole variable domain, filled in from reference TRBV2 and TRBJ2-7, reads EPEVTQTPSHQVTQMGQEVILRCVPISNHLYFYWYRQILGQKVEFLVSFYNNEISEKSEIFDDQFSVERPDGSNFTLKIRSTKLEDSAMYFCASSEGGTRDSYEQYFGPGTRLTVT.

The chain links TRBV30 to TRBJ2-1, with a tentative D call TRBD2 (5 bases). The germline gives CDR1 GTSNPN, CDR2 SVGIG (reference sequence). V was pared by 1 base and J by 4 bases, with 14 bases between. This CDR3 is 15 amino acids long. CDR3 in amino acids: CAWSELGGLYNEQFF. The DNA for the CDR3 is TGTGCCTGGAGTGAACTCGGCGGGCTATACAATGAGCAGTTCTTC. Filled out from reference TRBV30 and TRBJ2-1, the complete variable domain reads SQTIHQWPATLVQPVGSPLSLECTVEGTSNPNLYWYRQAAGRGLQLLFYSVGIGQISSEVPQNLSASRPQDRQFILSSKKLLLSDSGFYLCAWSELGGLYNEQFFGPGTRLTVL.

The CDR3 nucleotides read TGCGCCAGCAGCTTGGAGACAGTGCTCACAGATACGCAGTATTTT. It encodes CASSLETVLTDTQYF. The rearrangement uses TRBV5-1 and TRBJ2-3, with a weak D call TRBD1 (5 bases). Per the germline V gene, CDR1 is SGHRS and CDR2 is YFSETQ. The CDR3 is 15 amino acids. V lost 0 bases and J lost 2, with 10 bases in between.

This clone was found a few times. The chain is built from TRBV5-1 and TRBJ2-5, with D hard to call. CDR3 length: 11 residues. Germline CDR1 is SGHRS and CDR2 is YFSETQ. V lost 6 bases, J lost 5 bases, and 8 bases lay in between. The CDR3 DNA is TGCGCCAGCACTCTAAAGGAGACCCAGTACTTC. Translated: CASTLKETQYF.